The rows below give T cell receptor beta chains drawn from one sample of a study of shared clonotypes between healthy human individuals. Repertoires were generated with immunoSEQ multiplex PCR, while TCRdb's copy carries only in-frame clones and drops some. Among about 580,000 clones listed, roughly 98% were seen once. Sample: naive CD8+ T cells sorted from blood. These receptors were taken from a man aged 25 to 40 in good health. Both conserved end residues are part of each CDR3. The D gene is left open where the match is weak. Only some rows state a clone size, as once, few, many or a class for expanded clones.

v_call	clone_size	d_call	j_call	cdr3_nt	cdr3_aa
TRBV28	.	TRBD1	TRBJ2-7	TGTGCCAGCAGTTTAGGGACAGGGTTGGACTACGAGCAGTACTTC	CASSLGTGLDYEQYF
TRBV5-1	.	.	TRBJ1-1	TGCGCCAGCAGCTTGAGCTTAGAGGTGAAGGACACTGAAGCTTTCTTT	CASSLSLEVKDTEAFF
TRBV6-5	.	.	TRBJ1-3	TGTGCCAGCAGGTCCCAGGGGTCTGGAAACACCATATATTTT	CASRSQGSGNTIYF
TRBV5-8	.	TRBD1	TRBJ2-7	TGTGCCAGCAGCTTAAATCGGGACAGCCACTACGAGCAGTACTTC	CASSLNRDSHYEQYF
TRBV2	.	TRBD1	TRBJ2-7	TGTGCCAGCAGCCACAGGGGAGATGGATACGAGCAGTACTTC	CASSHRGDGYEQYF
TRBV4-1	.	.	TRBJ1-1	TGCGCCAGCAGCCAAGAACAGGTAATGAACACTGAAGCTTTCTTT	CASSQEQVMNTEAFF
TRBV11-2	.	TRBD1	TRBJ2-7	TGTGCCAGCAGCTCGGTGGACAGGGGGCTACAGGAGCAGTACTTC	CASSSVDRGLQEQYF
TRBV9	.	TRBD2	TRBJ2-7	TGTGCCAGCAGCGCCGATAGCGGGAGGTTTACCTACGAGCAGTACTTC	CASSADSGRFTYEQYF
TRBV7-9	.	.	TRBJ2-4	TGTGCCAGCAGCTTATCGGGGGACATAGCGGAGTTAGCCAAAAACATTCAGTACTTC	CASSLSGDIAELAKNIQYF
TRBV6-6	.	.	TRBJ2-3	TGTGCCAGCACCTCCCCCCGTGGAACAGATACGCAGTATTTT	CASTSPRGTDTQYF
TRBV7-8	.	TRBD2	TRBJ2-3	TGTGCCAGCAGCTTAGAGCTAGCGGGAGGTTACACAGATACGCAGTATTTT	CASSLELAGGYTDTQYF
TRBV7-9	once	TRBD1	TRBJ1-4	TGTGCCAGCAGCCAATCTGGACAGGGGGTTAATGAAAAACTGTTTTTT	CASSQSGQGVNEKLFF
TRBV10-3	.	.	TRBJ2-1	TGTGCCATCAGTGATCAGGGGCTTAATGAGCAGTTCTTC	CAISDQGLNEQFF
TRBV9	.	.	TRBJ2-5	TGTGCCAGCAGCGTAGGGCAGGGGCAGGGGATCATCGGAGAGACCCAGTACTTC	CASSVGQGQGIIGETQYF
TRBV28	once	TRBD1	TRBJ2-1	TGTGCCAGTGACAGGGGCCTCTACAATGAGCAGTTCTTC	CASDRGLYNEQFF
TRBV7-8	.	TRBD2	TRBJ2-3	TGTGCCAGCAGCATATTAGCGGGAGGGCCCTCAGATACGCAGTATTTT	CASSILAGGPSDTQYF
TRBV6-1	.	.	TRBJ2-3	TGTGCCAGCAGTGAAAGAGAAATACTATCCACAGATACGCAGTATTTT	CASSEREILSTDTQYF
TRBV5-1	.	TRBD2	TRBJ2-7	TGCGCCAGCAACCTGGGGGGGAGCTCCTACGAGCAGTACTTC	CASNLGGSSYEQYF
TRBV4-1	.	.	TRBJ1-5	TGCGCCAGCAGCCAAGAGGGATATCAGCCCCAGCATTTT	CASSQEGYQPQHF
TRBV7-9	.	TRBD1	TRBJ2-3	TGTGCCAGCAGCCCTCGGACAGGGCTGAGCACAGATACGCAGTATTTT	CASSPRTGLSTDTQYF
TRBV6-5	.	.	TRBJ2-5	TGTGCCAGCAGTTTTAGCACGACCATTGGGGAGACCCAGTACTTC	CASSFSTTIGETQYF
TRBV4-1	.	.	TRBJ1-1	TGCGCCAGCATGAATATCGTGGACACTGAAGCTTTCTTT	CASMNIVDTEAFF
TRBV11-2	once	TRBD2	TRBJ2-7	TGTGCCAGCAGCTTAGGTTGGGGGGGCGAGCAGTACTTC	CASSLGWGGEQYF
TRBV7-9	.	TRBD1	TRBJ2-4	TGTGCCAGCAGAGGAAACAGGGGTGACAAAAACATTCAGTACTTC	CASRGNRGDKNIQYF
TRBV7-9	.	.	TRBJ2-7	TGTGCCAAATCTCCCCCTCAGGGGTTATCCTACGAGCAGTACTTC	CAKSPPQGLSYEQYF
TRBV7-9	.	.	TRBJ2-3	TGTGCCAGCAGCTCCGGGAATCTAGGGGCCGATACGCAGTATTTT	CASSSGNLGADTQYF
TRBV7-9	.	.	TRBJ2-5	TGTGCCAGCAGCTTAGTGGCAGGGGCCCAAGAGACCCAGTACTTC	CASSLVAGAQETQYF
TRBV10-1	.	.	TRBJ2-7	TGCGCCAGCAGTGGGACCTTGGGCGGTCAATCCTACGAGCAGTACTTC	CASSGTLGGQSYEQYF
TRBV4-3	.	.	TRBJ2-1	TGCGCCAGCAGCCACACGAGAGGGGGCAATGAGCAGTTCTTC	CASSHTRGGNEQFF
TRBV16	.	.	TRBJ2-2	TGTGCCAGCAGCCAAAACACCGGGGAGCTGTTTTTT	CASSQNTGELFF
TRBV7-2	.	.	TRBJ2-2	TGTGCCAGCAGCTTATGGCGGAACACCGGGGAGCTGTTTTTT	CASSLWRNTGELFF
TRBV7-2	.	.	TRBJ2-6	TGTGCCAGCAGCTTAAGGCCGGCCAACGTCCTGACTTTC	CASSLRPANVLTF
TRBV5-1	.	.	TRBJ2-5	TGCGCCAGCAGCTTGGCCGAGCGGCCAGTACAAGAGACCCAGTACTTC	CASSLAERPVQETQYF
TRBV7-6	.	.	TRBJ2-7	TGTGCCAGCAGCCAAAAAATTGACAGGTTCTACGAGCAGTACTTC	CASSQKIDRFYEQYF
TRBV7-9	once	TRBD2	TRBJ2-7	TGTGCCAGCAGCCCCAGCCAGCCTAGCGGCATCTACGAGCAGTACTTC	CASSPSQPSGIYEQYF
TRBV7-9	.	.	TRBJ2-7	TGTGCCAGCAACCTCTCAGGGGGGGAGCAGTACTTC	CASNLSGGEQYF